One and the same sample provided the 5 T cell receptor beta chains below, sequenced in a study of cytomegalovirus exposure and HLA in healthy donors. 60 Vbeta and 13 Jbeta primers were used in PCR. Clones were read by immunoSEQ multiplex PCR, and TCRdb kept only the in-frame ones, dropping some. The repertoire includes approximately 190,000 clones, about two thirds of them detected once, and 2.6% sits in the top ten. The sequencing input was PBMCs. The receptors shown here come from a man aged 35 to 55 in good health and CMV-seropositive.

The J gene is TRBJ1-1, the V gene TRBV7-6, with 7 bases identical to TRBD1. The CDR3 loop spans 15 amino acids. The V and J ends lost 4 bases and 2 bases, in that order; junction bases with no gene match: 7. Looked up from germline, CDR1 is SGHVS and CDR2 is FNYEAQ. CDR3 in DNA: TGTGCCAGCAGCTCCCGACAGGGAAGAAACACTGAAGCTTTCTTT. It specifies CASSSRQGRNTEAFF.

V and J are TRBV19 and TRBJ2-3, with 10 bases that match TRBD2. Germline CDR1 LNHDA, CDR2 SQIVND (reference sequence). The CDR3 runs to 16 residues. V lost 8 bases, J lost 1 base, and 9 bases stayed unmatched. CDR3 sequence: CASASGGLEGTDTQYF. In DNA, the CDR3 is TGTGCCAGTGCTAGCGGGGGCTTGGAGGGCACAGATACGCAGTATTTT.

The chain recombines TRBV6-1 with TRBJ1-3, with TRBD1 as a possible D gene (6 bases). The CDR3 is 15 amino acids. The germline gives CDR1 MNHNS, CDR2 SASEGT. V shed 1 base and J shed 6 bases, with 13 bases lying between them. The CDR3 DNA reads TGTGCCAGCAGTGAAGAGGGGGGGGGCCTAAACACCATATATTTT. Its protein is CASSEEGGGLNTIYF.

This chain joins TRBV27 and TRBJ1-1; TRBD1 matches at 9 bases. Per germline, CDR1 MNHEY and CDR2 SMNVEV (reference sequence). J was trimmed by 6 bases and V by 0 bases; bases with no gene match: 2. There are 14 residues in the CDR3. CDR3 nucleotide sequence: TGTGCCAGCAGTTTATCAGGGACAGGGCCTGAAGCTTTCTTT. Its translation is CASSLSGTGPEAFF.

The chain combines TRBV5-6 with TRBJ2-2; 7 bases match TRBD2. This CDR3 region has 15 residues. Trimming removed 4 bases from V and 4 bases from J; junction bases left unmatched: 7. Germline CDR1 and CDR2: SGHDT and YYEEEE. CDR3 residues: CASSLDLAATGELFF. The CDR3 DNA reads TGTGCCAGCAGCCTGGACCTAGCGGCCACCGGGGAGCTGTTTTTT.